The 13 T cell receptor beta chains in this list originate from one sample, sequenced in a study of blood T cell repertoires in COVID-19. Sequencing used immunoSEQ multiplex PCR; TCRdb keeps in-frame clones, though not all of them. Among under 250,000 clones listed, roughly 84% were seen once. The sequenced material came from peripheral blood. The receptors shown here come from a woman older than 75 with acute or convalescent COVID-19.

The V and J genes are TRBV4-1 and TRBJ2-7; maybe TRBD2 (6 bases). Trimming took off 4 bases at V and 2 bases at J, with 15 bases between the two ends. CDR1 MGHRA and CDR2 YSYEKL come from the germline V gene. The CDR3 is made up of 15 amino acids. Written as DNA, the CDR3 is TGCGCCAGCAGCCCCCGGGACTCTGAACCCTACGAGCAGTACTTC. Translated: CASSPRDSEPYEQYF.

This clone appeared once. V is TRBV7-9 and J is TRBJ2-1; D ambiguous. The CDR3 covers 12 residues. Per the germline V gene, CDR1 is SEHNR and CDR2 is FQNEAQ (reference sequence). V shed 4 bases and J shed 3 bases, with 4 bases lying between them. CDR3 loop: CASSSLYNEQFF. The CDR3, as DNA: TGTGCCAGCAGCTCCCTCTACAATGAGCAGTTCTTC. Together with reference TRBV7-9 and TRBJ2-1, the CDR3 gives the full variable domain: DTGVSQNPRHKITKRGQNVTFRCDPISEHNRLYWYRQTLGQGPEFLTYFQNEAQLEKSRLLSDRFSAERPKGSFSTLEIQRTEQGDSAMYLCASSSLYNEQFFGPGTRLTVL.

The rearrangement joins TRBV11-2 to TRBJ2-5, with D possibly TRBD1 on 5 matching bases. V lost 3 bases, J lost 7 bases, and 15 bases lay in between. The CDR3 has 14 amino acids. The V gene's germline CDR1 is SGHAT and CDR2 FQNNGV. This CDR3 is CASSLDNPGRTQYF. The CDR3 nucleotides read TGTGCCAGCAGCTTGGACAACCCCGGACGGACCCAGTACTTC.

V is TRBV27 and J is TRBJ1-1; tentatively, D is TRBD1 (6 bases). V lost 6 bases and J lost 4, with 15 bases in between. Germline lookup yields CDR1 MNHEY and CDR2 SMNVEV (reference sequence). This CDR3 contains 14 residues. This chain's CDR3 is CASSYRDRVTEAFF. As DNA, the CDR3 is TGTGCCAGCAGCTACAGGGATAGAGTCACTGAAGCTTTCTTT.

The V call is TRBV28, the J call TRBJ1-6; maybe TRBD1 (6 bases). Germline lookup yields CDR1 MDHEN and CDR2 SYDVKM. V shed 5 bases and J shed 8 bases, with 16 bases lying between them. The CDR3 is 15 residues long. CDR3 sequence reads: CASSPTGLGDSPLHF. In DNA form, the CDR3 reads TGTGCCAGCAGTCCCACAGGGCTTGGAGATTCACCCCTCCACTTT.

This sequence joins TRBV19 and TRBJ2-7; TRBD2 matches at 7 bases. The CDR3 loop spans 15 amino acids. In germline, CDR1 is LNHDA, CDR2 SQIVND (reference sequence). The V gene end was trimmed by 2 bases and the J gene end by 2 bases; junction bases not matched to a gene: 6. CDR3 in amino acids: CASSIPTGTTYEQYF. The CDR3, as DNA: TGTGCCAGTAGTATACCAACCGGGACTACCTACGAGCAGTACTTC.

This rearrangement joins TRBV5-6 to TRBJ2-5, with TRBD1 as a possible D gene (6 bases). This CDR3 contains 12 residues. The germline CDR1 and CDR2 sequences are SGHDT and YYEEEE. Trimming removed 7 bases at V and 4 bases at J, with 11 bases between. CDR3 DNA: TGTGCCAGCGAACTAGGGGGAGAGACCCAGTACTTC. Protein sequence: CASELGGETQYF.

The CDR3, as DNA: TGTGCCACCAGCAGACGGACTAGCGGGGCTAGCACAGATACGCAGTATTTT. Translated: CATSRRTSGASTDTQYF. The rearrangement joins TRBV15 to TRBJ2-3; TRBD2 matches at 12 bases. V lost 2 bases to trimming and J lost 0 bases; unmatched junction nucleotides: 3. In germline, CDR1 is LNHNV, CDR2 YYDKDF (reference sequence). This CDR3 has 17 residues.

The V gene is TRBV3-1 (or the pseudogene TRBV3-2), the J gene TRBJ1-5; D call uncertain. The CDR3 spans 14 residues. Germline V lookup: CDR1 LGHDT, CDR2 YNNKEL (reference sequence). V lost 1 base, J lost 1 base, and 5 bases lay in between. The CDR3 here is CASSQVYSNQPQHF. The CDR3 DNA follows: TGTGCCAGCAGCCAAGTCTACAGCAATCAGCCCCAGCATTTT.

The chain links TRBV5-1 to TRBJ1-1, with D perhaps TRBD1 (5 bases). The CDR3 loop spans 15 amino acids. V was pared by 5 bases and J by 1 base, with 15 bases between. CDR1 is SGHRS and CDR2 is YFSETQ in the germline V gene. DNA of the CDR3: TGCGCCAGCAGGGCGCGGACACAACCGAACACTGAAGCTTTCTTT. Translating it yields CASRARTQPNTEAFF.

CDR3 in DNA: TGTGCCAGCGGGGACCCCTCGGACAGGGGGTATGGAGATACGCAGTATTTT. The encoded protein is CASGDPSDRGYGDTQYF. The chain joins TRBV5-6 to TRBJ2-3; 10 bases are shared with TRBD1. Germline CDR1 is SGHDT and CDR2 is YYEEEE. V lost 7 bases to trimming and J lost 5 bases; unmatched junction nucleotides: 16. The CDR3 spans 17 residues.

The rearrangement links TRBV27 to TRBJ2-7; TRBD1 might be the D (6 bases). The V and J ends lost 2 bases and 3 bases respectively, with 17 bases between them. CDR3 length: 16 residues. Germline V CDR1 and CDR2: MNHEY, SMNVEV (reference sequence). The CDR3 region has the DNA TGTGCCAGCAGTTTAAAAGGTGTCGGACAGAACTACGAGCAGTACTTC. This codes for CASSLKGVGQNYEQYF.

The V gene is TRBV6-5, the J gene TRBJ1-1; the D gene is possibly TRBD1 (5 bases). In germline, CDR1 is MNHEY, CDR2 SVGAGI. This CDR3 is 12 amino acids long. Trimming removed 5 bases at V and 10 bases at J, with 14 bases between. Here the CDR3 DNA reads TGTGCCAGCAGTCGCCGGGGGGAAGCAGCTTTCTTT. Translated: CASSRRGEAAFF.